This TCR beta chain is from a study of cytotoxic CD8 clonotypes in ibrutinib-treated CLL. The study, taken as a whole, reports: Baseline levels of clonality went above those of age-matched healthy donors and moved with circulating CD8+ T-cell counts. Clonality climbed at ibrutinib response, then dropped toward baseline at progression.

Investigators sourced approximately 2 micrograms of genomic DNA from cryopreserved PBMCs for TCR beta libraries. Assay: immunoSEQ multiplex PCR; the TCRdb copy retains only in-frame clones and omits some. The data contain about 120,000 clones, 70% to 90% of them singletons. In the case of this clone: The antigen is not known.

The V gene end was trimmed by 5 bases and the J gene end by 0 bases; junction bases not matched to a gene: 4. The germline V gene encodes CDR1 ENHRY and CDR2 SYGVKD. This CDR3 is 15 amino acids long. This chain joins TRBV10-3 and TRBJ2-5; 9 bases are shared with TRBD1. The source material was PBMCs, sampled after 24 months of ibrutinib treatment. This receptor was obtained from a human donor with chronic lymphocytic leukemia. The CDR3 spells CAISRGTGYQETQYF. The CDR3 DNA reads TGTGCCATCAGTAGAGGGACAGGGTACCAAGAGACCCAGTACTTC.